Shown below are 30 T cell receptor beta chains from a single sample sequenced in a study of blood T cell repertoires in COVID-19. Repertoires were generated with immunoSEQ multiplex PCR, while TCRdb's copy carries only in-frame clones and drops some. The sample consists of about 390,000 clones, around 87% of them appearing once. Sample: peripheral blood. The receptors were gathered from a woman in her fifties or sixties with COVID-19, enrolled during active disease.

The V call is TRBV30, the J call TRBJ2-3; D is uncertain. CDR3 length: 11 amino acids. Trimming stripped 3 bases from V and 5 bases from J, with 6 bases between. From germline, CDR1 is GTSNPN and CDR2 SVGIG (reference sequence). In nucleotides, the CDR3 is TGTGCCTGGAGACTTGGAGATACGCAGTATTTT. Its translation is CAWRLGDTQYF.

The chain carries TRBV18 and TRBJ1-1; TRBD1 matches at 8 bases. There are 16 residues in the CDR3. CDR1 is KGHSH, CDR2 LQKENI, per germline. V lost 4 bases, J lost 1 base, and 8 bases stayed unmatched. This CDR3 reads CASSRLTGDANTEAFF. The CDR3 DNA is TGTGCCAGCTCACGGCTGACAGGGGACGCGAACACTGAAGCTTTCTTT.

The CDR3 region is CASSTRQGGETQYF. DNA for the CDR3: TGCGCCAGCAGCACCCGACAGGGTGGAGAGACCCAGTACTTC. The chain links TRBV5-1 to TRBJ2-5; 7 bases match TRBD1. Germline CDR1 and CDR2: SGHRS and YFSETQ. After removal of 4 bases from V and 4 bases from J, the junction contained 7 bases not matched to a gene. The CDR3 is made up of 14 amino acids. The full variable domain, completed using reference TRBV5-1 and TRBJ2-5, is KAGVTQTPRYLIKTRGQQVTLSCSPISGHRSVSWYQQTPGQGLQFLFEYFSETQRNKGNFPGRFSGRQFSNSRSEMNVSTLELGDSALYLCASSTRQGGETQYFGPGTRLLVL.

CDR3 residues: CASSHLGTYEQYF. CDR3 sequence (DNA): TGTGCCAGCAGTCATCTCGGTACCTACGAGCAGTACTTC. The rearrangement joins TRBV28 to TRBJ2-7, with D hard to call. This CDR3 spans 13 amino acids. V gave up 5 bases and J gave up 2 bases, with 10 bases separating them. The germline V gene has CDR1 MDHEN and CDR2 SYDVKM.

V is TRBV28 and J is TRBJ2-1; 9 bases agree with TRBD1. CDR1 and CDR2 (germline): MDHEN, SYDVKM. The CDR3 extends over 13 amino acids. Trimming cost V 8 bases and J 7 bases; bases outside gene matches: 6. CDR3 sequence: CASRGGTGNEQFF. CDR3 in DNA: TGTGCCAGCCGTGGAGGGACAGGGAATGAGCAGTTCTTC.

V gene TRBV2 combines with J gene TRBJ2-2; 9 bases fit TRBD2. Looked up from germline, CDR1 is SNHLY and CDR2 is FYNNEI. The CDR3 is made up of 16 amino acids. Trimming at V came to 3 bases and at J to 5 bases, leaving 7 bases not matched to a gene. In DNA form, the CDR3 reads TGTGCCAGCAGTGAGGGGGGGCTAGCGGGAACCGGGGAGCTGTTTTTT. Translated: CASSEGGLAGTGELFF.

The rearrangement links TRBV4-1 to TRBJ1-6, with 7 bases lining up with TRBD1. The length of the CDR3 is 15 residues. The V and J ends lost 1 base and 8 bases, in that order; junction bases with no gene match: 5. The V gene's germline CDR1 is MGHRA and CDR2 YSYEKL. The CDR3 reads CASSQVPQGDSPLHF. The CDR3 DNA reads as TGCGCCAGCAGCCAAGTCCCCCAGGGGGATTCACCCCTCCACTTT.

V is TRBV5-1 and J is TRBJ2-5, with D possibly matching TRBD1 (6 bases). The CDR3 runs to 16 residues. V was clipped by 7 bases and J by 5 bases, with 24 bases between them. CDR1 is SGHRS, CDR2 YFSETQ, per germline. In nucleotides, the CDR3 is TGCGCCAGCGGGCCTCAGGGGACCCGGATTCAGGAGACCCAGTACTTC. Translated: CASGPQGTRIQETQYF.

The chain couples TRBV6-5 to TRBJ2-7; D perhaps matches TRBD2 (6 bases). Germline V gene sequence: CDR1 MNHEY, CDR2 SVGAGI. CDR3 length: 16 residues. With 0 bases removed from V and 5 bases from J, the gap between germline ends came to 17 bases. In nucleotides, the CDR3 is TGTGCCAGCAGTTACTCCAGGACTGCGGCGGGGAACGAGCAGTACTTC. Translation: CASSYSRTAAGNEQYF.

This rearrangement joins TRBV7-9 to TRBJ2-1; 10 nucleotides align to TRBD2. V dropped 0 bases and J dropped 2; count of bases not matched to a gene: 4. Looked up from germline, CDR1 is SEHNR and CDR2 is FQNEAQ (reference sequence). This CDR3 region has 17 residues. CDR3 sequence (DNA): TGTGCCAGCAGCTTAGCTAGCGGGGGGCAAACCTACAATGAGCAGTTCTTC. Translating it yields CASSLASGGQTYNEQFF.

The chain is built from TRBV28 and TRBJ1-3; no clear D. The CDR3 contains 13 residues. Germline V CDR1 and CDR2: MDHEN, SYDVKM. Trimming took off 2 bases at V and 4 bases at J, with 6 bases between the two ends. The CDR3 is CASSLGRGNTIYF. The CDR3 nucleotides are TGTGCCAGCAGTTTAGGCAGGGGAAACACCATATATTTT.

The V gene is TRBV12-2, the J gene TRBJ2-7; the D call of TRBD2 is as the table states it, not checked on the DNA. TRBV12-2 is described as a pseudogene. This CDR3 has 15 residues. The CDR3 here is CASRLITVEAYEQYF. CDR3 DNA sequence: TGTGCAAGTCGCTTAATAACAGTGGAGGCCTACGAGCAGTACTTC.

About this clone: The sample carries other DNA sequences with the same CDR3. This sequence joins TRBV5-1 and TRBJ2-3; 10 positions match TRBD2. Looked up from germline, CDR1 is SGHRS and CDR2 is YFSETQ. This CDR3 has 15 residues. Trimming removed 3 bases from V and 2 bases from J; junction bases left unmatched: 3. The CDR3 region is CASSSSGGLTDTQYF. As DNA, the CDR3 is TGCGCCAGCAGCTCTAGCGGGGGCCTCACAGATACGCAGTATTTT.

As DNA, the CDR3 is TGTGCCAGCTCACCACCGGGGGGCTACGAGCAGTACTTC. Translated, it gives CASSPPGGYEQYF. V usage is TRBV18 and J usage is TRBJ2-7; a possible D gene is TRBD2 (6 bases). Germline assignment: CDR1 KGHSH and CDR2 LQKENI. V was pared by 0 bases and J by 3 bases, with 6 bases between. The CDR3 has 13 residues.

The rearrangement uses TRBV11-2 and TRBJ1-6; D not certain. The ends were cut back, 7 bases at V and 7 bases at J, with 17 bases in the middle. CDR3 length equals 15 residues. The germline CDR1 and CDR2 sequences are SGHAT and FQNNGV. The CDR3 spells CASTQAEGANSPLHF. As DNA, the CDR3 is TGTGCCAGCACCCAGGCGGAGGGTGCGAATTCACCCCTCCACTTT.

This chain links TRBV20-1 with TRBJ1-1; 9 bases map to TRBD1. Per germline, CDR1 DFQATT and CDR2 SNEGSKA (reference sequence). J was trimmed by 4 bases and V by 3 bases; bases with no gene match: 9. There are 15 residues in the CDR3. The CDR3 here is CSASFTGGAGTEAFF. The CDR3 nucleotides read TGCAGTGCTAGTTTCACAGGGGGCGCGGGCACTGAAGCTTTCTTT.

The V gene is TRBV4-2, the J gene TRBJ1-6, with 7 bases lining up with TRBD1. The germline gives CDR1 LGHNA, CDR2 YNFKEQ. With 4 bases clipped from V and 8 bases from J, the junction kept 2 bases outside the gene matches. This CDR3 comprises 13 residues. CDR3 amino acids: CASSLGTDSPLHF. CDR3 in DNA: TGTGCCAGCAGCCTCGGGACAGATTCACCCCTCCACTTT.

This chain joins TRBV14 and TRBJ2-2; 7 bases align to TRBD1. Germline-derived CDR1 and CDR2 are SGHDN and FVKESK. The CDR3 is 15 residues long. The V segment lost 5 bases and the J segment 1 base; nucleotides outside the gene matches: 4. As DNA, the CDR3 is TGTGCCAGCAGCACTCGACAGGGGAACACCGGGGAGCTGTTTTTT. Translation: CASSTRQGNTGELFF.

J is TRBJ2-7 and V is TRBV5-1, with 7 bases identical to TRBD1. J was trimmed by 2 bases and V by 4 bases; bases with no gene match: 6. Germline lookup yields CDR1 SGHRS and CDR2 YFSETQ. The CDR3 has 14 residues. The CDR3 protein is CASSLGTVAYEQYF. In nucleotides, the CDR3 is TGCGCCAGCAGCCTCGGGACAGTGGCCTACGAGCAGTACTTC. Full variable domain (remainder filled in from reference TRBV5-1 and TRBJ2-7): KAGVTQTPRYLIKTRGQQVTLSCSPISGHRSVSWYQQTPGQGLQFLFEYFSETQRNKGNFPGRFSGRQFSNSRSEMNVSTLELGDSALYLCASSLGTVAYEQYFGPGTRLTVT.

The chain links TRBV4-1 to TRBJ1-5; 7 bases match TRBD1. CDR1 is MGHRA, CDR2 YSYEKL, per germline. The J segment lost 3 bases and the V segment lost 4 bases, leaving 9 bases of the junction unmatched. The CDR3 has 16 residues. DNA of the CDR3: TGCGCCAGCAGCCGCGTCGGGACAGCTTACAATCAGCCCCAGCATTTT. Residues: CASSRVGTAYNQPQHF.

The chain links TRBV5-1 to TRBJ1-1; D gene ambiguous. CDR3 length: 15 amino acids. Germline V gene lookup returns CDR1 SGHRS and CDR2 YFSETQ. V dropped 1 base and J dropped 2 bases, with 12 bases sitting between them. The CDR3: CASSLTVSKNTEAFF. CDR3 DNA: TGCGCCAGCAGCTTGACAGTTTCTAAAAACACTGAAGCTTTCTTT.

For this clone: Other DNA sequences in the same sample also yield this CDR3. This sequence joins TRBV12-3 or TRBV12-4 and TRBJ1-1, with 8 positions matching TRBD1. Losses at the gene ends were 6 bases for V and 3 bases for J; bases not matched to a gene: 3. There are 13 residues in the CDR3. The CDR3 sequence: CASRGQADTEAFF. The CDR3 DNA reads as TGTGCCAGCAGGGGACAGGCGGACACTGAAGCTTTCTTT.

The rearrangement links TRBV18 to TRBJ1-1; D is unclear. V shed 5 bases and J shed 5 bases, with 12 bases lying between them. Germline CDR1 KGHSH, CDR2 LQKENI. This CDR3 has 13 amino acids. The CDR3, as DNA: TGTGCCAGCTCATCTAACGTCGAAACTGAAGCTTTCTTT. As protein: CASSSNVETEAFF.

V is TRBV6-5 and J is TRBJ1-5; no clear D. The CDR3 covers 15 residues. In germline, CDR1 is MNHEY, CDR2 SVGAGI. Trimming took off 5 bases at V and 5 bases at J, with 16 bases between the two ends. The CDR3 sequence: CASSPNGVGDQPQHF. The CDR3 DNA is TGTGCCAGCAGTCCGAACGGTGTTGGTGATCAGCCCCAGCATTTT.

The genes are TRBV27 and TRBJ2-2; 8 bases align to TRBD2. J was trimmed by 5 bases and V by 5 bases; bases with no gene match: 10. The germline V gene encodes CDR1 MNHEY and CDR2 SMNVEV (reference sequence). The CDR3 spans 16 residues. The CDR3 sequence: CASSKPLRGGTGELFF. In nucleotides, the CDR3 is TGTGCCAGCAGTAAACCCCTCCGGGGGGGTACCGGGGAGCTGTTTTTT.

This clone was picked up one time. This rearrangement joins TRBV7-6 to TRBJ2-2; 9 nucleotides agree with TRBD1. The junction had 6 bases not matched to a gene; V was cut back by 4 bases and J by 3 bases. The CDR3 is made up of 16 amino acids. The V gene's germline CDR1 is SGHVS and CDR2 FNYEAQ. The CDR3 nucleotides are TGTGCCAGCAGCTGGCGACAGGGGGTTGACACCGGGGAGCTGTTTTTT. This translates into CASSWRQGVDTGELFF. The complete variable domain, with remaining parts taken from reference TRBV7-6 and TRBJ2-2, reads GAGVSQSPRYKVTKRGQDVALRCDPISGHVSLYWYRQALGQGPEFLTYFNYEAQQDKSGLPNDRFSAERPEGSISTLTIQRTEQRDSAMYRCASSWRQGVDTGELFFGEGSRLTVL.

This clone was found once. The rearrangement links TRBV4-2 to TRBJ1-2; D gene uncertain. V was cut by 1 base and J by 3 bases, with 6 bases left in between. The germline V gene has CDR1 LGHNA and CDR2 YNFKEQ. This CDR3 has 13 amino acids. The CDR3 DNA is TGTGCCAGCAGCCAAGGTGCGGACTATGGCTACACCTTC. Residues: CASSQGADYGYTF.

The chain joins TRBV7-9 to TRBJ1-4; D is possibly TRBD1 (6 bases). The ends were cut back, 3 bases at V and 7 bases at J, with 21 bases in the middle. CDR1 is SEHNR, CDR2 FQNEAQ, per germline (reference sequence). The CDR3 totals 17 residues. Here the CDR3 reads CASSFKLGQPESEKLFF. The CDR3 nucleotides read TGTGCCAGCAGCTTCAAACTCGGACAGCCAGAATCTGAAAAACTGTTTTTT. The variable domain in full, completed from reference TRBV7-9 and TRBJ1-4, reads DTGVSQNPRHKITKRGQNVTFRCDPISEHNRLYWYRQTLGQGPEFLTYFQNEAQLEKSRLLSDRFSAERPKGSFSTLEIQRTEQGDSAMYLCASSFKLGQPESEKLFFGSGTQLSVL.

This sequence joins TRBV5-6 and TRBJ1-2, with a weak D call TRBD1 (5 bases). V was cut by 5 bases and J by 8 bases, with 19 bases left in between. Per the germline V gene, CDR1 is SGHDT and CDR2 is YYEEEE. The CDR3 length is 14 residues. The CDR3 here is CASRHPNGHSGYTF. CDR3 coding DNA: TGTGCCAGCAGGCACCCCAACGGACATTCCGGCTACACCTTC.

The CDR3 DNA reads as TGTGCCAGCGGTAGACTAGCGGGGGACCCGAACACCGGGGAGCTGTTTTTT. This gives the protein CASGRLAGDPNTGELFF. V is TRBV27 and J is TRBJ2-2; TRBD2 matches at 12 bases. The CDR3 totals 17 residues. V shed 8 bases and J 0 bases; nucleotides not matched to a gene: 7. Germline values: CDR1 MNHEY, CDR2 SMNVEV (reference sequence).